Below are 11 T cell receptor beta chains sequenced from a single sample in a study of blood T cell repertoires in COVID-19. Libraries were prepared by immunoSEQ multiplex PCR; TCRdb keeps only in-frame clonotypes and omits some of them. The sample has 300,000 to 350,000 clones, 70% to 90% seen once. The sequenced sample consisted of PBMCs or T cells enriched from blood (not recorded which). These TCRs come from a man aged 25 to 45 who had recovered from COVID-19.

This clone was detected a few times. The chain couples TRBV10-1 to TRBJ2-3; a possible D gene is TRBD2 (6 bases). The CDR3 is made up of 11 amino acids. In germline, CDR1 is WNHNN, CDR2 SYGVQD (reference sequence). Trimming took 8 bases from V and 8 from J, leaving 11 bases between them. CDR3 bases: TGCGCCAGCGGGGACTCTCGTACGCAGTATTTT. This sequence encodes CASGDSRTQYF.

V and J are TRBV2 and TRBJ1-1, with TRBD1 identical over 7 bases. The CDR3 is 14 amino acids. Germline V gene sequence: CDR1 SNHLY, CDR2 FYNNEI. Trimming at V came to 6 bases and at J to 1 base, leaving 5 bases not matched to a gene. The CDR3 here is CASSFTGENTEAFF. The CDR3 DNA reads TGTGCCAGCAGCTTCACAGGGGAGAACACTGAAGCTTTCTTT.

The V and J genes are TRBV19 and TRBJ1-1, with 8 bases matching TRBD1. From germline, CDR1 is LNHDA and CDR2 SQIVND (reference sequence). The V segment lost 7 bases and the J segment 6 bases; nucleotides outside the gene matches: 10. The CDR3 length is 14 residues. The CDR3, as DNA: TGTGCCAGTAAACTTCAGGGGGCTGCAGCTGAAGCTTTCTTT. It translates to CASKLQGAAAEAFF. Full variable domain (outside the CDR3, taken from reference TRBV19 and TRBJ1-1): DGGITQSPKYLFRKEGQNVTLSCEQNLNHDAMYWYRQDPGQGLRLIYYSQIVNDFQKGDIAEGYSVSREKKESFPLTVTSAQKNPTAFYLCASKLQGAAAEAFFGQGTRLTVV.

The CDR3 is CASSLDSGRDAFF. Written as DNA, the CDR3 is TGTGCCAGCAGCTTAGATTCGGGCAGGGATGCTTTCTTT. This rearrangement joins TRBV11-1 to TRBJ1-1; perhaps TRBD1 as D (5 bases). Germline V gene sequence: CDR1 SGHAT, CDR2 FQDESV (reference sequence). Trimming left V 1 base short and J 11 bases short, with 14 bases between. The CDR3 is made up of 13 amino acids.

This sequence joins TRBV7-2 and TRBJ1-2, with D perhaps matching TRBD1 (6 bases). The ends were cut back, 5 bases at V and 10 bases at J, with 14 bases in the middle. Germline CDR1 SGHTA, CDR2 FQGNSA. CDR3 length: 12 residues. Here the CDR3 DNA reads TGTGCCAGCAGCGAGCCGACAGGAGCCTACACCTTC. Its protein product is CASSEPTGAYTF. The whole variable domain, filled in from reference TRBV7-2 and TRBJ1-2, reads GAGVSQSPSNKVTEKGKDVELRCDPISGHTALYWYRQSLGQGLEFLIYFQGNSAPDKSGLPSDRFSAERTGGSVSTLTIQRTQQEDSAVYLCASSEPTGAYTFGSGTRLTVV.

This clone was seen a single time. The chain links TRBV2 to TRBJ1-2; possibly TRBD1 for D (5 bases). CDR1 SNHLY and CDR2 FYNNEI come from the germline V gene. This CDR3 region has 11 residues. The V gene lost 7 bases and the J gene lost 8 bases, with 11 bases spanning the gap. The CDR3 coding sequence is TGTGCCAGCACGGGGGGTCTGGGCTACACCTTC. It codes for CASTGGLGYTF.

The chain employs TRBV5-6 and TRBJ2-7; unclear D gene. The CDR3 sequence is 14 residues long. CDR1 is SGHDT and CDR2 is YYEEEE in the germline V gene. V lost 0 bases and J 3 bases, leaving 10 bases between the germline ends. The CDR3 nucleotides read TGTGCCAGCAGCTTGGGGAGTCCCCTCTACGAGCAGTACTTC. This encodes CASSLGSPLYEQYF.

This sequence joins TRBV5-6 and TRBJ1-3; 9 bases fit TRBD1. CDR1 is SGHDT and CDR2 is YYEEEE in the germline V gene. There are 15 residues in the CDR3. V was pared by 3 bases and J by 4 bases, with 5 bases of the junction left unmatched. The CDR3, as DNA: TGTGCCAGCAGCTGGGACAGGGCTGGGGGAAACACCATATATTTT. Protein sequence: CASSWDRAGGNTIYF.

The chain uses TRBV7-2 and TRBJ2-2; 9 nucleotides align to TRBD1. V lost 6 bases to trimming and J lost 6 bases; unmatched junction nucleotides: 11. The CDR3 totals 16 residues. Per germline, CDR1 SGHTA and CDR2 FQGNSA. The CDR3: CASRRRTGEGAGELFF. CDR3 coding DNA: TGTGCCAGCAGGCGGAGGACAGGGGAAGGGGCCGGGGAGCTGTTTTTT.

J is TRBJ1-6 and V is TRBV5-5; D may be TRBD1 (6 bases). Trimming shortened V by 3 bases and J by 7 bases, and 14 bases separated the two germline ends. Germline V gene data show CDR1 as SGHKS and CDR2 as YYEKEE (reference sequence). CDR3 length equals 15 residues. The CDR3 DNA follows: TGTGCCAGCAGCTGGGGGGGACAAACGAATTCACCCCTCCACTTT. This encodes CASSWGGQTNSPLHF.

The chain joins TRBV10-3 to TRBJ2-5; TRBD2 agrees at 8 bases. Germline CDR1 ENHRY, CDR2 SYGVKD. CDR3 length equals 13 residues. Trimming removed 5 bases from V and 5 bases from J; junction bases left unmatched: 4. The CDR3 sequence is CAISWTSRETQYF. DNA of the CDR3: TGTGCCATCAGTTGGACTAGCCGGGAGACCCAGTACTTC.